The present TCR beta chain was sequenced within a study of sequential checkpoint blockade in melanoma. This clone is deemed large. Treatment here: randomized to nivolumab then ipilimumab (arm A) or the reverse (arm B). The length of the CDR3 is 15 residues. V shed 0 bases and J shed 5 bases, with 10 bases lying between them. The germline gives CDR1 SGHNT, CDR2 YENEEA. The protocol was immunoSEQ multiplex PCR, while the TCRdb copy is restricted to in-frame clones and leaves out a portion. The sample has some 2,400 clones; 20% to 25% are singletons. The chain has TRBV11-3 and TRBJ1-4; tentative D call: TRBD1 (5 bases). The sequence was obtained from a human donor with melanoma. The material was tumor tissue (inferred from file names), obtained from a patient given nivolumab and ipilimumab in sequence. The CDR3 region is CASSLEAGGNEKLFF. The CDR3 coding sequence is TGTGCCAGCAGCTTAGAGGCGGGGGGAAATGAAAAACTGTTTTTT.